Included here is one TCR beta chain sequence, with context. The antigen is undetermined. A modified ARM-PCR protocol with three rounds of nested PCR amplified TCRbeta. Each CDR3 protein is one row after TCRdb ran MiXCR on the multiplex PCR reads. The repertoire holds about 200,000 distinct CDR3 sequences, 60% to 75% seen once, with about 25% in the top ten. Germline V gene data show CDR1 as DFQATT and CDR2 as SNEGSKA (reference sequence). This CDR3 contains 16 residues. V was pared by 0 bases and J by 4 bases, with 11 bases of the junction left unmatched. RNA was extracted from bulk tissue without any cell sorting. This sample was included in a study of tumor and adjacent non-tumor tissue in lung cancer. Study at large: Histology: 12 adenocarcinoma, 2 squamous cell carcinoma, 1 small cell lung cancer. Patients were aged about 30 to 80, about 10 men and 4 to 6 women, stage I to III. About 4.17 million productive TCRbeta reads were obtained per sample on average.

General study results and limits: Significantly higher TCR diversity was found in tumor than normal lung.

The TCR comes from a man in his sixties with non-small cell lung cancer. Sequencing input: lung tumor tissue. The chain recombines TRBV20-1 with TRBJ2-7, with 8 bases lining up with TRBD2. CDR3 loop: CSARDLGGVRQYEQYF. CDR3 coding DNA: TGCAGTGCTAGAGATCTCGGGGGGGTAAGACAGTACGAGCAGTACTTC.